The 9 T cell receptor beta chains below come from one sample, sequenced in a study of blood T cell repertoires in COVID-19. The assay was immunoSEQ multiplex PCR, and TCRdb's table has in-frame clones only and misses some. Seen here are a few hundred thousand clones, approximately 86% observed once, and the top ten hold almost 2%. Sequencing was performed on peripheral blood. Receptor source: a man under 40 with active or convalescent COVID-19.

The chain has TRBV12-3 or TRBV12-4 and TRBJ2-1; D possibly corresponds to TRBD2 (5 bases). Trimming left V 4 bases short and J 6 bases short, with 10 bases between. There are 13 residues in the CDR3. CDR3 amino acids: CASSCPSCNEQFF. The CDR3 DNA reads as TGTGCCAGCAGTTGTCCTAGCTGCAATGAGCAGTTCTTC.

The chain links TRBV7-2 to TRBJ2-1; D gene ambiguous. CDR1 and CDR2 (germline): SGHTA, FQGNSA. This CDR3 has 14 amino acids. V was shortened by 0 bases and J by 8 bases, with 11 bases between the two germline ends. DNA for the CDR3: TGTGCCAGCAGCTTAGCGCAATCCCGCGATGAGCAGTTCTTC. It encodes CASSLAQSRDEQFF.

The chain is built from TRBV2 and TRBJ1-1; 9 nucleotides line up with TRBD1. The V segment lost 5 bases and the J segment 3 bases; nucleotides outside the gene matches: 10. Germline lookup yields CDR1 SNHLY and CDR2 FYNNEI. The CDR3 spans 16 residues. CDR3 residues: CASSPGTGRGYTEAFF. CDR3 nucleotide sequence: TGTGCCAGCAGTCCCGGGACAGGGAGAGGTTACACTGAAGCTTTCTTT.

The chain links TRBV2 to TRBJ1-1; no clear D gene. CDR1 is SNHLY, CDR2 FYNNEI, per germline. The ends were cut back, 3 bases at V and 0 bases at J, with 8 bases in the middle. The CDR3 has 14 residues. This CDR3 is CASSDSQLNTEAFF. CDR3 DNA sequence: TGTGCCAGCAGTGATAGCCAGTTGAACACTGAAGCTTTCTTT.

V and J are TRBV6-2 or TRBV6-3 and TRBJ2-7; 8 bases match TRBD2. The CDR3 covers 18 residues. Germline lookup yields CDR1 MNHEY and CDR2 SVGEGT. V shed 0 bases, J shed 0 bases, and the junction held 10 bases outside the gene matches. The CDR3 loop reads CASSYSEVQRGSSYEQYF. CDR3 bases: TGTGCCAGCAGTTACTCCGAAGTACAGCGGGGGAGCTCCTACGAGCAGTACTTC.

This chain links TRBV6-5 with TRBJ2-7, with TRBD2 matching 13 bases. The CDR3 runs to 14 residues. The V and J ends lost 8 bases and 5 bases, in that order; junction bases with no gene match: 6. CDR1 MNHEY and CDR2 SVGAGI come from the germline V gene. The CDR3 region has the DNA TGTGCCAGCGCATGGACTAGCGGGGGCGACGAGCAGTACTTC. This encodes CASAWTSGGDEQYF.

The V call is TRBV5-5, the J call TRBJ1-1; TRBD1 matches 9 bases. Germline CDR1 reads SGHKS; CDR2 reads YYEKEE (reference sequence). This CDR3 is built from 14 residues. V was clipped by 5 bases and J by 7 bases; unmatched bases: 9. This CDR3 reads CASRREQGADEAFF. The CDR3 DNA reads as TGTGCCAGCAGGCGCGAACAGGGGGCGGATGAAGCTTTCTTT.

The gene calls are TRBV11-2 and TRBJ2-1, with 7 nucleotides matching TRBD2. Per the germline V gene, CDR1 is SGHAT and CDR2 is FQNNGV. The CDR3 extends over 13 amino acids. The junction had 2 bases not matched to a gene; V was cut back by 3 bases and J by 6 bases. CDR3 sequence (DNA): TGTGCCAGCAGCTTTGGGGAGGGCAATGAGCAGTTCTTC. Translating it yields CASSFGEGNEQFF.

This sequence joins TRBV19 and TRBJ2-5, with TRBD2 matching over 11 bases. This CDR3 has 16 residues. Germline CDR1 reads LNHDA; CDR2 reads SQIVND (reference sequence). The trim removed 2 bases at V and 1 base at J, leaving 3 bases unmatched. The CDR3 DNA is TGTGCCAGTAGTATACTAGCGGGGGGCTTCCAAGAGACCCAGTACTTC. Translated: CASSILAGGFQETQYF.